These 10 T cell receptor beta chains were all obtained from the same sample, sequenced in a study of blood T cell repertoires in COVID-19. Only in-frame clones appear in the TCRdb table, and some are missing; sequencing was by immunoSEQ multiplex PCR. The sample yields roughly 100,000 clones, 85% to 95% seen once. Sequencing input: peripheral blood. Source of these receptors: a man in his fifties with active COVID-19.

The V call is TRBV18, the J call TRBJ1-5; D not resolved. The V and J ends lost 6 bases and 7 bases respectively, with 13 bases between them. This CDR3 has 13 residues. Germline-derived CDR1 and CDR2 are KGHSH and LQKENI. The CDR3 reads CASSPVEQQPQHF. For the CDR3, the DNA is TGTGCCAGCTCCCCCGTTGAACAGCAGCCCCAGCATTTT.

This chain connects TRBV18 to TRBJ2-3, with no clear D. With 2 bases removed from V and 1 base from J, the gap between germline ends came to 4 bases. CDR1 is KGHSH and CDR2 is LQKENI in the germline V gene. The CDR3 is 13 residues long. In DNA form, the CDR3 reads TGTGCCAGCTCACCAGAGGGCACAGATACGCAGTATTTT. Translating it yields CASSPEGTDTQYF.

The chain employs TRBV18 and TRBJ1-1; TRBD1 matches at 7 bases. The length of the CDR3 is 12 residues. J lost 9 bases, V lost 5 bases, and 6 bases had no gene match. Germline-derived CDR1 and CDR2 are KGHSH and LQKENI. The CDR3 DNA reads as TGTGCCAGCTCAGGGACAGATGAGAAAGCTTTCTTT. Translated: CASSGTDEKAFF.

At least ten counts were recorded for this clone. V is TRBV12-3 or TRBV12-4 and J is TRBJ2-7, with 8 bases matching TRBD2. The CDR3 contains 13 residues. The CDR3 loop reads CARTGGIPYEQYF. The CDR3 region has the DNA TGTGCACGAACGGGGGGGATCCCCTACGAGCAGTACTTC.

This clone occurred once. The CDR3 spells CASSFLTSGSFYEQYF. The DNA of the CDR3 is TGTGCCAGCAGTTTTCTTACTAGCGGGAGTTTCTACGAGCAGTACTTC. The V and J genes are TRBV28 and TRBJ2-7, with 11 bases lining up with TRBD2. This CDR3 region has 16 residues. Germline lookup yields CDR1 MDHEN and CDR2 SYDVKM. V was pared by 3 bases and J by 3 bases, with 7 bases of the junction left unmatched.

The rearrangement joins TRBV19 to TRBJ2-1; TRBD2 agrees at 10 bases. Germline V gene lookup returns CDR1 LNHDA and CDR2 SQIVND (reference sequence). The CDR3 consists of 20 residues. V lost 0 bases, J lost 6 bases, and 17 bases stayed unmatched. CDR3 in DNA: TGTGCCAGTAGTATAGATCTCGGGATAGAGCTAGCGGGGGAACTCAATGAGCAGTTCTTC. It translates to CASSIDLGIELAGELNEQFF.

CDR3 protein: CASSAQGKARNEQYF. The CDR3 DNA reads TGTGCCAGTAGCGCCCAGGGGAAAGCTAGAAACGAGCAGTACTTC. V usage is TRBV19 and J usage is TRBJ2-7; weak D call: TRBD1 (6 bases). The CDR3 extends over 15 amino acids. Trimming pared 6 bases from V and 5 bases from J, leaving 20 bases between. Germline V CDR1 and CDR2: LNHDA, SQIVND (reference sequence).

The CDR3 region is CAISPSQTHEQFF. Here the CDR3 DNA reads TGTGCCATCAGTCCATCTCAGACACATGAGCAGTTCTTC. This rearrangement joins TRBV10-3 to TRBJ2-1, with no clear D. Germline assignment: CDR1 ENHRY and CDR2 SYGVKD. The CDR3 runs to 13 residues. Trimming took off 5 bases at V and 8 bases at J, with 13 bases between the two ends.

The V and J genes are TRBV28 and TRBJ1-1; the D gene is possibly TRBD1 (6 bases). The germline gives CDR1 MDHEN, CDR2 SYDVKM. V was pared by 3 bases and J by 4 bases, with 18 bases between. There are 16 residues in the CDR3. The CDR3 protein is CASSFGDRSDPTEAFF. In nucleotides, the CDR3 is TGTGCCAGCAGTTTCGGAGACAGGTCCGATCCCACTGAAGCTTTCTTT.

The chain employs TRBV12-3 or TRBV12-4 and TRBJ2-1; 7 bases align to TRBD2. V dropped 5 bases and J dropped 8; count of bases not matched to a gene: 6. This CDR3 is built from 13 residues. CDR3 sequence (DNA): TGTGCCAGCAGTCTTCGGACTAGTCATGAGCAGTTCTTC. This encodes CASSLRTSHEQFF.